This T cell receptor beta chain emerged from a study of beta chain features in type 1 diabetes. Study-wide results and limits: More deletions and fewer insertions at VDJ junctions were found in patients with type 1 diabetes.

cDNA synthesis used the whole RNA isolate, giving expressed TCRB sequences. This table comes from immunoSEQ multiplex PCR, and its TCRdb copy is limited to in-frame clones, with some not included. The sample lists about 470,000 clones, around 28% occurring once. This clone appeared a few times. Its antigen is unknown. The CDR3 extends over 14 amino acids. The germline gives CDR1 SGHVS, CDR2 FQNEAQ. The V end was cut by 7 bases, the J end by 2 bases, with 9 bases between. The rearrangement uses TRBV7-8 and TRBJ2-6; no definite D call. The sample taken for sequencing was naive CD4+ T cells from blood. The clonotype originates from a man aged 18 to 29 in good health. The DNA for the CDR3 is TGTGCCAGCACAAGGGTCACTGGGGCCAACGTCCTGACTTTC. It is translated as CASTRVTGANVLTF.